The entry below describes one TCR beta chain. Per germline, CDR1 MGHRA and CDR2 YSYEKL. The V gene end was trimmed by 4 bases and the J gene end by 7 bases; junction bases not matched to a gene: 7. CDR3 length: 13 amino acids. This record comes from a study of cytomegalovirus exposure and HLA in healthy donors. The PCR employed 60 Vbeta primers together with 13 Jbeta primers. TCRdb keeps only in-frame clones here, not all; method: immunoSEQ multiplex PCR. The table has some 130,000 clones, approximately 60% seen once. The TCR sequence derives from a human donor in good health. Specimen: PBMCs. The gene calls are TRBV4-1 and TRBJ2-7, with 7 bases fitting TRBD2. The CDR3 spells CASSPRTSSEQYF. The CDR3 DNA sequence: TGCGCCAGCAGCCCCCGGACTAGTTCAGAGCAGTACTTC.